This entry lists 30 T cell receptor beta chains sequenced from one sample in a study of T cells expressing NK-cell markers. For each CDR3 protein, TCRdb gives one entry from its re-call of the 5' RACE reads, without DNA. The sample is made up of some 410,000 distinct CDR3 sequences, and the top ten hold 7.3% of it. Sequencing input: blood T cells: a sorted CD56 or NKG2C T cell subset, CD4+ or CD8+ T cells, or bulk PBMC T cells (not recorded which). These receptors originate from a woman between 18 and 75 years old in good health.

The chain uses TRBV4-1 and TRBJ2-1; without DNA, the TCRdb call of TRBD1 cannot be checked. CDR1 and CDR2 (germline): MGHRA, YSYEKL. The CDR3 is 18 amino acids. CDR3 sequence: CASSQDPLDRGQYNEQFF.

V usage is TRBV5-1 and J usage is TRBJ2-3. This CDR3 has 14 residues. Germline values: CDR1 SGHRS, CDR2 YFSETQ. CDR3: CASSLADETDTQYF.

The V call is TRBV12-3 or TRBV12-4, the J call TRBJ2-1. The CDR3 covers 16 residues. The CDR3 reads CASSLSHRAPYNEQFF.

The chain links TRBV12-5 to TRBJ1-5; TCRdb's D gene call, TRBD1, goes unchecked for lack of DNA. The length of the CDR3 is 15 residues. Germline V gene sequence: CDR1 LGHNT, CDR2 FRNRAP. This CDR3 reads CASGLGDTPVLPQHF.

The rearrangement links TRBV27 to TRBJ1-2; lacking DNA, the TRBD1 call made by TCRdb goes unchecked. The length of the CDR3 is 15 residues. Germline assignment: CDR1 MNHEY and CDR2 SMNVEV (reference sequence). The CDR3 here is CASSLGQGPINGYTF.

The rearrangement links TRBV20-1 to TRBJ2-3; TCRdb lists TRBD1, though no DNA is available to test this call. Germline lookup yields CDR1 DFQATT and CDR2 SNEGSKA (reference sequence). The CDR3 length is 12 residues. The chain's CDR3 is CRAGTGENTQYF.

V gene TRBV18 combines with J gene TRBJ2-7. CDR3 length: 14 amino acids. Germline V lookup: CDR1 KGHSH, CDR2 LQKENI. CDR3 sequence: CASSPRTEVYEQYF.

The chain employs TRBV5-1 and TRBJ2-7; TCRdb picks TRBD1, but there is no DNA to check that call. This CDR3 region has 15 residues. CDR1 is SGHRS, CDR2 YFSETQ, per germline. CDR3 residues: CASSLTGTSFDEQYF.

CDR3 protein: CASSLAGSLYGYTF. The chain has TRBV7-6 and TRBJ1-2. The CDR3 length is 14 residues. Germline values: CDR1 SGHVS, CDR2 FNYEAQ. Filled out from reference TRBV7-6 and TRBJ1-2, the complete variable domain reads GAGVSQSPRYKVTKRGQDVALRCDPISGHVSLYWYRQALGQGPEFLTYFNYEAQQDKSGLPNDRFSAERPEGSISTLTIQRTEQRDSAMYRCASSLAGSLYGYTFGSGTRLTVV.

The chain employs TRBV25-1 and TRBJ2-5; the D call of TRBD1 rests on TCRdb alone, since no DNA is present to check it. This CDR3 is built from 14 residues. From germline, CDR1 is MGHDK and CDR2 SYGVNS. CDR3 loop: CASSEHGIQETQYF.

The chain is built from TRBV20-1 and TRBJ2-3; no DNA is available, so the TRBD2 call from TCRdb remains unchecked. The CDR3 length is 15 residues. Per the germline V gene, CDR1 is DFQATT and CDR2 is SNEGSKA (reference sequence). This chain's CDR3 is CSARDVLEARDTQYF.

This chain links TRBV28 with TRBJ2-7; TCRdb reports TRBD2, a call that lacks DNA to check it against. Germline V gene sequence: CDR1 MDHEN, CDR2 SYDVKM. This CDR3 region has 20 residues. CDR3 amino acids: CASSLFPQGDRLAGSYEQYF.

V is TRBV18 and J is TRBJ2-7; TCRdb calls TRBD1, which cannot be checked without DNA. The CDR3 is made up of 15 amino acids. Germline V gene data show CDR1 as KGHSH and CDR2 as LQKENI. CDR3 sequence reads: CASSLGQAPSYEQYF.

CDR3 in amino acids: CASSLTAGRGNTGELFF. The rearrangement joins TRBV7-3 to TRBJ2-2; no DNA is available, so the TRBD1 call from TCRdb remains unchecked. In germline, CDR1 is SGHTA, CDR2 FQGTGA. This CDR3 has 17 residues. The full variable domain, completed using reference TRBV7-3 and TRBJ2-2, is GAGVSQTPSNKVTEKGKYVELRCDPISGHTALYWYRQSLGQGPEFLIYFQGTGAADDSGLPNDRFFAVRPEGSVSTLKIQRTERGDSAVYLCASSLTAGRGNTGELFFGEGSRLTVL.

The CDR3 spells CASSMWAGGGTEAFF. The V gene is TRBV12-3 or TRBV12-4, the J gene TRBJ1-1. The CDR3 extends over 15 amino acids.

The chain combines TRBV14 with TRBJ1-3. The CDR3 extends over 15 amino acids. Germline loops: CDR1 SGHDN, CDR2 FVKESK. CDR3 region: CASSQGAGSGNTIYF. The full variable domain, its missing parts supplied by reference TRBV14 and TRBJ1-3, is EAGVTQFPSHSVIEKGQTVTLRCDPISGHDNLYWYRRVMGKEIKFLLHFVKESKQDESGMPNNRFLAERTGGTYSTLKVQPAELEDSGVYFCASSQGAGSGNTIYFGEGSWLTVV.

The V and J genes are TRBV7-2 and TRBJ2-1; TCRdb's D call of TRBD1 is untestable without DNA. Germline CDR1 and CDR2: SGHTA and FQGNSA. The CDR3 is 14 residues long. This CDR3 is CASSFPDRANEQFF.

This chain connects TRBV20-1 to TRBJ2-5; there is no DNA to check the TCRdb D call of TRBD2. Germline V lookup: CDR1 DFQATT, CDR2 SNEGSKA (reference sequence). The CDR3 loop spans 19 amino acids. CDR3 sequence: CSARLLSLNPGRPQETQYF.

The chain combines TRBV27 with TRBJ1-3; lacking DNA, the TRBD1 call made by TCRdb goes unchecked. The germline V gene encodes CDR1 MNHEY and CDR2 SMNVEV (reference sequence). CDR3 size: 17 residues. Here the CDR3 reads CASSLSKGRDSGNTIYF.

The chain combines TRBV5-5 with TRBJ1-1. Looked up from germline, CDR1 is SGHKS and CDR2 is YYEKEE (reference sequence). The CDR3 has 16 residues. The CDR3 here is CASSLPGVVMNTEAFF.

The rearrangement joins TRBV9 to TRBJ2-1; the TCRdb D gene call, TRBD1, has no DNA to confirm it. The CDR3 has 14 amino acids. CDR1 and CDR2 (germline): SGDLS, YYNGEE. The CDR3 loop is CASSVGGLNNEQFF.

The rearrangement links TRBV5-1 to TRBJ1-4. The CDR3 totals 15 residues. CDR1 and CDR2 from the germline V gene are SGHRS and YFSETQ. The CDR3 here is CASSSVGATNEKLFF.

This rearrangement joins TRBV20-1 to TRBJ1-3; lacking DNA, the TRBD1 call made by TCRdb goes unchecked. The CDR3 runs to 16 residues. Germline V gives CDR1 DFQATT, CDR2 SNEGSKA (reference sequence). The CDR3: CSARQRGQGSGNTIYF.

The genes are TRBV20-1 and TRBJ1-5. This CDR3 has 15 amino acids. The germline gives CDR1 DFQATT, CDR2 SNEGSKA (reference sequence). CDR3 loop: CSARDGPPGDQPQHF.

V gene TRBV4-2 combines with J gene TRBJ1-5. The CDR3 is made up of 19 amino acids. In germline, CDR1 is LGHNA, CDR2 YNFKEQ. The CDR3 sequence: CASSPIPGPPGDINQPQHF.

This chain connects TRBV9 to TRBJ2-3. Germline values: CDR1 SGDLS, CDR2 YYNGEE. There are 14 residues in the CDR3. The CDR3 here is CASSEWDYTDTQYF.

This chain joins TRBV2 and TRBJ2-3; no DNA is available, so the TRBD1 call from TCRdb remains unchecked. The CDR3 runs 16 residues. Looked up from germline, CDR1 is SNHLY and CDR2 is FYNNEI. This CDR3 is CASSERKAAPTDTQYF.

The rearrangement joins TRBV5-1 to TRBJ2-3; the D call from TCRdb, TRBD1, cannot be confirmed without DNA. The CDR3 totals 14 residues. Germline values: CDR1 SGHRS, CDR2 YFSETQ. Here the CDR3 reads CASSPSSGADTQYF. Full variable domain (remainder filled in from reference TRBV5-1 and TRBJ2-3): KAGVTQTPRYLIKTRGQQVTLSCSPISGHRSVSWYQQTPGQGLQFLFEYFSETQRNKGNFPGRFSGRQFSNSRSEMNVSTLELGDSALYLCASSPSSGADTQYFGPGTRLTVL.

The chain links TRBV12-3 or TRBV12-4 to TRBJ2-2; lacking DNA, the TRBD1 call made by TCRdb goes unchecked. The CDR3 loop spans 15 amino acids. The CDR3 is CASRDTGKNTGELFF.

J is TRBJ2-1 and V is TRBV12-3 or TRBV12-4. The CDR3 runs 16 residues. The CDR3 is CASSFLAVTKYNEQFF.